Sequencing of this T cell receptor beta chain was carried out in a study of CD8 T cells in Susac syndrome. A quantity of roughly 0.5 to 1 ug RNA underwent reverse transcription using random hexamers. One entry per CDR3 protein results from TCRdb running MiXCR on the immunoSEQ multiplex PCR reads. The sample contains approximately 170,000 distinct CDR3 sequences, approximately 94% of which appear only once. Looked up from germline, CDR1 is SGHVS and CDR2 is FQNEAQ. The CDR3 totals 14 residues. Trimming pared 3 bases from V and 7 bases from J, leaving 12 bases between. Sequencing of TCR beta drew on CD8+ and CD4+ T cells from blood.

Sequencing was performed on CD4+ T cells from PBMCs. The rearrangement joins TRBV7-8 to TRBJ1-4; the D gene is possibly TRBD1 (5 bases). This sequence was found in a human donor with multiple sclerosis. Written as DNA, the CDR3 is TGTGCCAGCAGCTTTTTAGGGGAGCTTGAAAAACTGTTTTTT. Encoded protein: CASSFLGELEKLFF.